This T cell receptor beta chain was sequenced in a study of T cells in women clearing cervical HPV infection. Study-level information: Controls' single incident HPV16 infection cleared within 12 months without precancer.

With regard to this clone: Read coverage stops 3 residues before the CDR3 terminus; the germline J gene supplies the remainder.

This CDR3 is 17 amino acids long. The V end lost 4 bases, the J end lost 0 bases, and 16 bases lay between the germline ends. Germline CDR1 is LNHDA and CDR2 is SQIVND (reference sequence). Average input was roughly 1,200 ng genomic DNA for immunoSEQ TCR beta CDR3 amplification. The protocol was immunoSEQ multiplex PCR, while the TCRdb copy is restricted to in-frame clones and leaves out a portion. The repertoire table contains 25,000 to 30,000 clones. Sequencing was performed on blood buffy coat. The clonotype comes from a woman aged 18-69 years with a cervical HPV16 infection that either progressed to CIN3+ or cleared (not recorded which). The chain employs TRBV19 and TRBJ2-4, with D possibly matching TRBD1 (7 bases). CDR3 DNA, as far as it was read: TGTGCCAGTAGTACGAACCCAGGGGGGATAGCCAAAAACATT. This encodes CASSTNPGGIAKNI. The complete CDR3 sequence is CASSTNPGGIAKNIQYF.